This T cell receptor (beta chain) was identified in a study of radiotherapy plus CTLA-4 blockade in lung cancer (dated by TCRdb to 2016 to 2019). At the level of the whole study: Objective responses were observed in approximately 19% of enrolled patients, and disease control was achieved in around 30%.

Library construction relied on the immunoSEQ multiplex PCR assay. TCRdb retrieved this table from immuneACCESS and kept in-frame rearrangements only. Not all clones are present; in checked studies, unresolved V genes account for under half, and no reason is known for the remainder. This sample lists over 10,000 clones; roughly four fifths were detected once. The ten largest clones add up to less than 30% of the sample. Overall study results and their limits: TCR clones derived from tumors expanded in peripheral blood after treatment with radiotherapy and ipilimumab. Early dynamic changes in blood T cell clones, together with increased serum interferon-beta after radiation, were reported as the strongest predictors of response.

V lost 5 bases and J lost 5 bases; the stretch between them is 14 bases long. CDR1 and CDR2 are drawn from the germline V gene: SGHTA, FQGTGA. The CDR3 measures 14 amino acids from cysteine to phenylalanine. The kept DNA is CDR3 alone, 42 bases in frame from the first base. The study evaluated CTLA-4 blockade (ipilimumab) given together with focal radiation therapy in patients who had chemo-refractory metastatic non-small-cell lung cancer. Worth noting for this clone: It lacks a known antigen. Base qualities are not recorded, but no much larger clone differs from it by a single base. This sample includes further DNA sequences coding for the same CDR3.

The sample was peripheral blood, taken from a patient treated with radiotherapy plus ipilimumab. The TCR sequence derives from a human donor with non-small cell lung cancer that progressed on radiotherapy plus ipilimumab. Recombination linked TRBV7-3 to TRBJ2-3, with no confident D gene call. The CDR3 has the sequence CASSLINIEDTQYF. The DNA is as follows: TGTGCCAGCAGCCTAATTAATATTGAAGATACGCAGTATTTT.